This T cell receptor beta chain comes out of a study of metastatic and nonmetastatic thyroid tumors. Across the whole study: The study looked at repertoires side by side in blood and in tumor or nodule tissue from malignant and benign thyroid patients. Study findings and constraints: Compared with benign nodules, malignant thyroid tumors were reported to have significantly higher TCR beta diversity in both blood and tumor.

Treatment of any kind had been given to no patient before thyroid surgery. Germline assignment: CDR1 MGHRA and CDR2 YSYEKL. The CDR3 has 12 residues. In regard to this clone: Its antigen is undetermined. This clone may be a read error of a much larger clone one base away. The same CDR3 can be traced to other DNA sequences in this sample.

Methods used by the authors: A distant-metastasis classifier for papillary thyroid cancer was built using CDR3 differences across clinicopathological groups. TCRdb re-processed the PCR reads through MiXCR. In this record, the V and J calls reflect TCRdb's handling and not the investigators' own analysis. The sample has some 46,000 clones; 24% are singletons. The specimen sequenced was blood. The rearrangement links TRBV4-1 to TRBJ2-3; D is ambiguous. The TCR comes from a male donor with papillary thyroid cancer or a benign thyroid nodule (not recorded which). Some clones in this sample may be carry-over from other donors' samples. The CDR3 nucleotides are TGCGCCAGCAGCCCTGCCCTCGAGGCGCAATATTTT. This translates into CASSPALEAQYF.